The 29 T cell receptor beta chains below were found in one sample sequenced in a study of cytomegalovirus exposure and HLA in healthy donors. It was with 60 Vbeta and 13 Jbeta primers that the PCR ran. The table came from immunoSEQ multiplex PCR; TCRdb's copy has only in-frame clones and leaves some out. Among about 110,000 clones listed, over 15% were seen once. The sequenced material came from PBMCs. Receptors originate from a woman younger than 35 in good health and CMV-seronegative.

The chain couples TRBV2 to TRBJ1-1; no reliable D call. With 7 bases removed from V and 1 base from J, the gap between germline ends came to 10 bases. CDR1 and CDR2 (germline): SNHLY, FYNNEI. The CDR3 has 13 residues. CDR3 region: CASNVGQNTEAFF. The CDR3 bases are TGTGCCAGCAATGTCGGTCAGAACACTGAAGCTTTCTTT.

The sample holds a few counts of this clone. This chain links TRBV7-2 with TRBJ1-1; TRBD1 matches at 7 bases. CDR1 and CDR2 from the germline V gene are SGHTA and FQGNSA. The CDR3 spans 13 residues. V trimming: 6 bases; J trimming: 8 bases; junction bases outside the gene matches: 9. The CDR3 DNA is TGTGCCAGCAGTAGTATAGGGGGCGGGGAAGCTTTCTTT. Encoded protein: CASSSIGGGEAFF.

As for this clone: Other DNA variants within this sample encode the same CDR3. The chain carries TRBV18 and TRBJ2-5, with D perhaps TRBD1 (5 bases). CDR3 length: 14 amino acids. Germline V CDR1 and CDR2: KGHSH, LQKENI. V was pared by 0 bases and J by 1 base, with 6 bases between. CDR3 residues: CASSPPGLQETQYF. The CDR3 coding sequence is TGTGCCAGCTCACCACCGGGGCTCCAAGAGACCCAGTACTTC.

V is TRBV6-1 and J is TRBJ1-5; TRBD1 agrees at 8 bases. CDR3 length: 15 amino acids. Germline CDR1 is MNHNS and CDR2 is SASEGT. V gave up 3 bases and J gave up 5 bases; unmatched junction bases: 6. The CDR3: CASSDGTGGDQPQHF. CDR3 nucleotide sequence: TGTGCCAGCAGTGATGGGACAGGTGGAGATCAGCCCCAGCATTTT.

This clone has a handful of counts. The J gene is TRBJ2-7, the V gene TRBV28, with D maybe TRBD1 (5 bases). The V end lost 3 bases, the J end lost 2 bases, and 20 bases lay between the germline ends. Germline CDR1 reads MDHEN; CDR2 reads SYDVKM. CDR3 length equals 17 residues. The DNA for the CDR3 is TGTGCCAGCAGTTTTGTTGTGGGGCCCTGCTGTACCTACGAGCAGTACTTC. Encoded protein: CASSFVVGPCCTYEQYF.

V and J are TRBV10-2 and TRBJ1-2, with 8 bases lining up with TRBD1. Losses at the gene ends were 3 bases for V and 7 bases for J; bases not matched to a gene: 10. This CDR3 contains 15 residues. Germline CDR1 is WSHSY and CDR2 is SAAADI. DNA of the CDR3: TGCGCCAGCAGTGAACCGGGACAGGCTAATTCTGGCTACACCTTC. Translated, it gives CASSEPGQANSGYTF.

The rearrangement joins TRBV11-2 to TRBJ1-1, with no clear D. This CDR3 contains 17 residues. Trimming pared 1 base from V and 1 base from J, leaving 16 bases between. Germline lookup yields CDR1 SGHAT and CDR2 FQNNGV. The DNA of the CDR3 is TGTGCCAGCAGCTTAGGTTTGGGAGTTAGCCCGAACACTGAAGCTTTCTTT. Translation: CASSLGLGVSPNTEAFF.

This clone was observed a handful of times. The CDR3 sequence: CASSLGGGGNQPQHF. The CDR3 region has the DNA TGTGCCAGCAGTTTAGGAGGGGGGGGCAATCAGCCCCAGCATTTT. The gene calls are TRBV27 and TRBJ1-5, with D possibly being TRBD1 (6 bases). Germline V gene lookup returns CDR1 MNHEY and CDR2 SMNVEV (reference sequence). CDR3 size: 15 residues. V was pared by 2 bases and J by 2 bases, with 10 bases between.

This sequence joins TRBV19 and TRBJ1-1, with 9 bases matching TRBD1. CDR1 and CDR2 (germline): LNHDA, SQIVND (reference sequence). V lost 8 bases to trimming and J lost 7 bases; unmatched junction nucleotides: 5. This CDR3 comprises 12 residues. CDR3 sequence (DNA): TGTGCCAGTGGACAGGGGTTCGTTGAAGCTTTCTTT. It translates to CASGQGFVEAFF.

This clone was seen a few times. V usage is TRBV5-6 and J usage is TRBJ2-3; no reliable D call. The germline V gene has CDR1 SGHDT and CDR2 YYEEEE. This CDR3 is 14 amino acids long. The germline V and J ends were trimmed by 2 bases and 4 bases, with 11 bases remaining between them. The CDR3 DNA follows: TGTGCCAGCAGCTTATTAGCCTCCGCAGATACGCAGTATTTT. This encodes CASSLLASADTQYF.

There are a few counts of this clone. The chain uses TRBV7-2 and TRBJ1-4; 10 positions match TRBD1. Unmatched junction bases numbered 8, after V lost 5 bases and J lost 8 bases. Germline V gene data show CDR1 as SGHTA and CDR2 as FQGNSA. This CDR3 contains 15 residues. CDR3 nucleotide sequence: TGTGCCAGCAGCGGACGGACAGGGGGTCGAGAAAAACTGTTTTTT. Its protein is CASSGRTGGREKLFF.

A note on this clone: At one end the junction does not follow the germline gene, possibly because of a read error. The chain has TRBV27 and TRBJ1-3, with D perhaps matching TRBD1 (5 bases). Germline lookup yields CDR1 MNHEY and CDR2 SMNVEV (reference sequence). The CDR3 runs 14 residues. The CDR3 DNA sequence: TGTGCCAGTGCGACAGCGCTCTCTGGGAACACCATATATTTT. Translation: CASATALSGNTIYF.

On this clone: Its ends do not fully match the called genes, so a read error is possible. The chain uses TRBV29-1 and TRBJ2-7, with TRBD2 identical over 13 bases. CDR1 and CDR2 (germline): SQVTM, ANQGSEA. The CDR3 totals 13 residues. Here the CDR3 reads CSVRTSGGGEQSF. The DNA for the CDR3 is TGCAGCGTACGGACTAGCGGGGGAGGCGAGCAGTCCTTC.

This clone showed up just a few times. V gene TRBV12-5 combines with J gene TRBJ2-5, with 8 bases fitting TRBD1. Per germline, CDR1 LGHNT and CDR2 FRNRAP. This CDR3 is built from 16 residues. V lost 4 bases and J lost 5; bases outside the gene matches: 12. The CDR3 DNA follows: TGTGCTAGTGGTTCGAATCCCGGGACAGGAGACGAGACCCAGTACTTC. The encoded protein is CASGSNPGTGDETQYF.

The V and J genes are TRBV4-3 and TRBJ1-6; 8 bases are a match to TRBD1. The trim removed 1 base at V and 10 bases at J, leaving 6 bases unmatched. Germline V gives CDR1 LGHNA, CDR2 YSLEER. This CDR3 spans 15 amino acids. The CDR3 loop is CASSQGPGGNSPLHF. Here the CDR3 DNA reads TGCGCCAGCAGCCAAGGTCCAGGGGGCAACTCACCCCTCCACTTT.

CDR3 DNA: TGTGCCAGCAGCTTAGCGGGGCTCAACACCGGGGAGCTGTTTTTT. Amino acids: CASSLAGLNTGELFF. This chain connects TRBV5-6 to TRBJ2-2; 7 bases are a match to TRBD2. V lost 2 bases and J lost 2; bases outside the gene matches: 3. CDR1 SGHDT and CDR2 YYEEEE come from the germline V gene. The CDR3 is made up of 15 amino acids.

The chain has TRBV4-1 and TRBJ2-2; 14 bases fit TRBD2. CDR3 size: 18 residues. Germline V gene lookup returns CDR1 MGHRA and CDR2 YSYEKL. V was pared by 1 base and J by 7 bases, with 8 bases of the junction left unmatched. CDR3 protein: CASSQAGTSGSYVGELFF. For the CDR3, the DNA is TGCGCCAGCAGCCAAGCCGGGACTAGCGGGAGTTACGTCGGGGAGCTGTTTTTT.

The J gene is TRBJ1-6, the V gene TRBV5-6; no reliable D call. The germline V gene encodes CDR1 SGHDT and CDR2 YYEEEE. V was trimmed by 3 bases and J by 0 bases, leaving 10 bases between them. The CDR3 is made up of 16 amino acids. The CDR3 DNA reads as TGTGCCAGCAGCTCCGACGGGAGCTCCTATAATTCACCCCTCCACTTT. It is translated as CASSSDGSSYNSPLHF.

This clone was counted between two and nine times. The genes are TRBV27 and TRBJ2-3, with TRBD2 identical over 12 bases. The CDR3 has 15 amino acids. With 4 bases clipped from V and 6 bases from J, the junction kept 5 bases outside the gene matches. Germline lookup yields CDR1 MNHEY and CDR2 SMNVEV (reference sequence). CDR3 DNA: TGTGCCAGCAGTTCCCTAGCGGGAGGGGCGGATACGCAGTATTTT. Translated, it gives CASSSLAGGADTQYF.

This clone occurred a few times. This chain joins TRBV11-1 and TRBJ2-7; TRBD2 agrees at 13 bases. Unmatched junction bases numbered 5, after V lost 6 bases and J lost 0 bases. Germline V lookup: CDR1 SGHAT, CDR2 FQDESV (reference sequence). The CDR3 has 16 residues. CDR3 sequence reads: CASSLGLAGVSYEQYF. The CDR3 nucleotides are TGTGCCAGCAGTCTAGGACTAGCGGGGGTCTCCTACGAGCAGTACTTC.

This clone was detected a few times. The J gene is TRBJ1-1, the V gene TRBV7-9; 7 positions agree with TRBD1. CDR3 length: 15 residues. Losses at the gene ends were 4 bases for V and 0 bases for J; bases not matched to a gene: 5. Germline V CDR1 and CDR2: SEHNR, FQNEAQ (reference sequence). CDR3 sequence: CASSSRTGMNTEAFF. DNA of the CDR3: TGTGCCAGCAGCTCCCGGACAGGAATGAACACTGAAGCTTTCTTT.

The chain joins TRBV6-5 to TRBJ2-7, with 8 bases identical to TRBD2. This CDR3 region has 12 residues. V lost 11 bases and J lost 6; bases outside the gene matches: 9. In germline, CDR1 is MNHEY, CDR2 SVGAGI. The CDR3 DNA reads TGTGCCGTCACGGCGGGGGGCGGCGAGCAGTACTTC. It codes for CAVTAGGGEQYF.

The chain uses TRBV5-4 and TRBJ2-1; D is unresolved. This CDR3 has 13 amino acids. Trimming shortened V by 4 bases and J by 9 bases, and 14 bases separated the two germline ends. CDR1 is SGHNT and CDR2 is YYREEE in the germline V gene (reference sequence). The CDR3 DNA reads TGTGCCAGCAGCCCTTTAGAGTCGCGTGAGCAGTTCTTC. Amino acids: CASSPLESREQFF.

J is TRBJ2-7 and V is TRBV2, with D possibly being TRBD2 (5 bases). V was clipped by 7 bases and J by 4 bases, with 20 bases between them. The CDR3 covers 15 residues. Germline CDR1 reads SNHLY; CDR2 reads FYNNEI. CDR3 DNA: TGTGCCAGCATCAGCTCGAGGGCTCCCTGGTACGAGCAGTACTTC. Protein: CASISSRAPWYEQYF.

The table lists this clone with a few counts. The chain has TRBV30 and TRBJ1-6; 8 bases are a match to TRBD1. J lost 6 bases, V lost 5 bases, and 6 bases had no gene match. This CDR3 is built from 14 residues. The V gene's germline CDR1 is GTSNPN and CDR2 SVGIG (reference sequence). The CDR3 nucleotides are TGTGCCTGGGCCCGGACAGGGCCTAATTCACCCCTCCACTTT. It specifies CAWARTGPNSPLHF.

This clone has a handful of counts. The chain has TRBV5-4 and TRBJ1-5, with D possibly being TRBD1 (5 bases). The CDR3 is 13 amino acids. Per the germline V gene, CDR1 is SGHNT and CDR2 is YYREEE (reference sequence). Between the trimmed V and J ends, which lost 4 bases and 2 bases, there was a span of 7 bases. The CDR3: CASSTQGNQPQHF. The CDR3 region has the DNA TGTGCCAGCAGCACACAGGGCAATCAGCCCCAGCATTTT.

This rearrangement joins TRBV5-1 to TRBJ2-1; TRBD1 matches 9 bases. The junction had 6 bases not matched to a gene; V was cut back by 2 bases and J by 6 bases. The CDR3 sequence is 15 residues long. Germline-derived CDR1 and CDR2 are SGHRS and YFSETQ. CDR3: CASSFTGQGVNEQFF. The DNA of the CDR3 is TGCGCCAGCAGCTTCACGGGACAGGGAGTCAATGAGCAGTTCTTC.

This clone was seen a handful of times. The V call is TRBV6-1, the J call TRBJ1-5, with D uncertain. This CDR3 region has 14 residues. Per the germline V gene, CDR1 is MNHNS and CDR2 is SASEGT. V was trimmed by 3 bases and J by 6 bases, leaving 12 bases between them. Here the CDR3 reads CASSETLDLQPQHF. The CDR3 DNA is TGTGCCAGCAGTGAGACCCTAGACCTTCAGCCCCAGCATTTT.

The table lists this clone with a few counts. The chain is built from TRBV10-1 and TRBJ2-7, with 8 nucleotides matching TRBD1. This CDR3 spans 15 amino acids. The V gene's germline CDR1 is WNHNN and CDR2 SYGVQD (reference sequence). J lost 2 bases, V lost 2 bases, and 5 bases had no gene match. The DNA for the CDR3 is TGCGCCAGCAGTGAGGCAGGGGGCATTGCCTACGAGCAGTACTTC. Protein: CASSEAGGIAYEQYF.